This TCR beta chain stems from a study of blood T cell repertoires in COVID-19. Assay: immunoSEQ multiplex PCR; the TCRdb copy retains only in-frame clones and omits some. The sample has about 130,000 clones, around 79% seen once. V shed 0 bases and J shed 4 bases, with 13 bases lying between them. The CDR3 sequence is 15 residues long. Germline-derived CDR1 and CDR2 are SGHRS and YFSETQ. The source is a woman in her 70s with COVID-19, enrolled during active disease. Input material: peripheral blood. This chain connects TRBV5-1 to TRBJ1-1; D gene uncertain. CDR3 DNA sequence: TGCGCCAGCAGCTTGGCCGGGAGCGGCGGCACTGAAGCTTTCTTT. This sequence encodes CASSLAGSGGTEAFF. The whole variable domain, remainder taken from reference TRBV5-1 and TRBJ1-1, is KAGVTQTPRYLIKTRGQQVTLSCSPISGHRSVSWYQQTPGQGLQFLFEYFSETQRNKGNFPGRFSGRQFSNSRSEMNVSTLELGDSALYLCASSLAGSGGTEAFFGQGTRLTVV.